Listed below are T cell receptor beta chains from one sample, sequenced in a study of blood T cell repertoires in COVID-19. The assay was immunoSEQ multiplex PCR, and TCRdb's table has in-frame clones only and misses some. Among about 140,000 clones listed, 80% were seen once. Sequencing used peripheral blood. The receptor set was obtained from a man aged 65 to 79 who had recovered from COVID-19. The CDR3 runs from the conserved cysteine through the conserved F or W. D genes are given only for firm matches. The size of a clone is reported for some rows only, either as once, few or many, or as a class for expanded clones.

cdr3_nt cdr3_aa d_call j_call v_call clone_size
TGTGCCAGCAGCCGCGGGGGCCCGTGGTATGAGCAGTTCTTC CASSRGGPWYEQFF - TRBJ2-1 TRBV6-5 -
TGCGCCAGCAGCCAATCGTACAATGAGCAGTTCTTC CASSQSYNEQFF - TRBJ2-1 TRBV4-1 -
TGCGCCAGCAGTGACTGGGGGAGGGCCAGTAGGATCGCCACAGATACGCAGTATTTT CASSDWGRASRIATDTQYF TRBD2 TRBJ2-3 TRBV10-2 -
TGTGCCAGCAGTTTAGTAGGGGTCCCTGAAGCTTTCTTT CASSLVGVPEAFF - TRBJ1-1 TRBV12-3/TRBV12-4 -
TGTGCCAGCAGCCGCCGGACTGGCGGGAGGAGGGACGATGAGCAGTTCTTC CASSRRTGGRRDDEQFF TRBD2 TRBJ2-1 TRBV7-8 -
TGTGCCAGCAGCCAATTGGGGTTCGGGGATACCGCAGATACGCAGTATTTT CASSQLGFGDTADTQYF - TRBJ2-3 TRBV14 once
TGCAGTGCTAGTAAACAGGCTGGGGCTGAAGCTTTCTTT CSASKQAGAEAFF - TRBJ1-1 TRBV20-1 -
TGTGCCAGCAGCATCCGGGACAGGGGTTCTGGAAACACCATATATTTT CASSIRDRGSGNTIYF TRBD1 TRBJ1-3 TRBV9 -
TGTGCCAGCAGCTTAACGACCCCAGGGGACAGGGTACACTTC CASSLTTPGDRVHF TRBD1 TRBJ2-5 TRBV7-3 -
TGCGCCAGCAGCTTTAACCTCGGGACAGATACGCAGTATTTT CASSFNLGTDTQYF - TRBJ2-3 TRBV5-1 -
TGTGCCAGCAGCCGAGGAGATACGCAGTATTTT CASSRGDTQYF - TRBJ2-3 TRBV28 -
TGTGCCAGTAGTCCGGGACAGGGATATGGCTACACCTTC CASSPGQGYGYTF TRBD1 TRBJ1-2 TRBV19 -
TGTGCCAGCAGACGACAGGGAACAGGCTATAATTCACCCCTCCACTTT CASRRQGTGYNSPLHF TRBD1 TRBJ1-6 TRBV7-9 -
TGTGCCAGCAGTTACCCCGGACAGGCCGGGGACAAGCAGTACTTC CASSYPGQAGDKQYF TRBD1 TRBJ2-7 TRBV6-5 -
TGTGCCAGCGCCCGGGTGGTGCCCAACACCGGGGAGCTGTTTTTT CASARVVPNTGELFF - TRBJ2-2 TRBV18 -
TGTGCCAGCAGCTGGACAGGGGGAGATGAAAAACTGTTTTTT CASSWTGGDEKLFF TRBD1 TRBJ1-4 TRBV5-5 -
TGTGCCTGGAGTTGGGGCGGCGGCTACACCTTC CAWSWGGGYTF - TRBJ1-2 TRBV30 -
TGTGCCATCAGTGAAACGAGGGAGGCCTACAATGAGCAGTTCTTC CAISETREAYNEQFF - TRBJ2-1 TRBV10-3 -
TGTGCCAGCAGCGTAGTAGACTCCTACACCGGGGAGCTGTTTTTT CASSVVDSYTGELFF - TRBJ2-2 TRBV9 -
TGTGCCAGCAGCTATGACTTCGCGGGCGTGGGGGAGACCCAGTACTTC CASSYDFAGVGETQYF - TRBJ2-5 TRBV7-9 -
TGTGCCAGCAGTTATAGCGGGAGAGGGACCTACAATGAGCAGTTCTTC CASSYSGRGTYNEQFF TRBD2 TRBJ2-1 TRBV6-2/TRBV6-3 -
TGTGCCAGCAGCCCTAGGGGATACGTCGACAGACCCTACGAGCAGTACTTC CASSPRGYVDRPYEQYF - TRBJ2-7 TRBV9 -
TGTGCCAGCAGTTACAGGGTCGACGAGCAGTACTTC CASSYRVDEQYF - TRBJ2-7 TRBV27 -
TGTGCCAGTTCTGCGACAGATACGCAGTATTTT CASSATDTQYF - TRBJ2-3 TRBV19 once
TGTGCCAGCAGCGTAGTGGCCAGGGGAGGGGAGACCCAGTACTTC CASSVVARGGETQYF - TRBJ2-5 TRBV9 -
TGTGCCAGCAGTTACAGTAACTATGGCTACACCTTC CASSYSNYGYTF - TRBJ1-2 TRBV12-3/TRBV12-4 once
TGCGCCAGCAGTCAATCGACGGAGGGCTCGTGTCGATATAATTCACCCCTCCACTTT CASSQSTEGSCRYNSPLHF - TRBJ1-6 TRBV23-1 -
TGCGCCAGCAGCCCAGACAGTCCCGATGAGCAGTTCTTC CASSPDSPDEQFF - TRBJ2-1 TRBV5-1 -
TGCGCCAGCAGCCTGGGACACGATAATTCACCCCTCCACTTT CASSLGHDNSPLHF - TRBJ1-6 TRBV4-3 -
TGTGCCAGCAGTCCAGGTGAAGAGACCCAGTACTTC CASSPGEETQYF - TRBJ2-5 TRBV6-2/TRBV6-3 -
TGTGCCAGCAGTCTCACAGGGGAGACCCAGTACTTC CASSLTGETQYF - TRBJ2-5 TRBV12-3/TRBV12-4 -
TGTGCCAGCAGCCGCGGGGGGGTTGAGAACATTCAGTACTTC CASSRGGVENIQYF TRBD2 TRBJ2-4 TRBV6-5 -
TGTGCCAGCAGCGTAGATTCCGGGAAGACCCAGTACTTC CASSVDSGKTQYF - TRBJ2-5 TRBV9 -
TGTGCCAGCAGTGGTGGCAGGGGTGGCGAGCAGTACTTC CASSGGRGGEQYF - TRBJ2-7 TRBV27 -
TGTGCCAGCAGCGCACAGGGAGGGCAAGAGACCCAGTACTTC CASSAQGGQETQYF - TRBJ2-5 TRBV6-5 -
TGCAGTGCTAGTGTGGCGCGGGAGAGCCAACAGTTCTTC CSASVARESQQFF TRBD2 TRBJ2-1 TRBV20-1 -
TGCGCCAGCAGCTTGGGGGGAGATGAGCAGTTCTTC CASSLGGDEQFF - TRBJ2-1 TRBV5-1 few
TGTGCCAGCAGTTCGCTAAGTGAGCAGTTCTTC CASSSLSEQFF - TRBJ2-1 TRBV27 -
TGTGCCAGCAGTTTAATAGCGGGAGTTGGGAATGAGCAGTTCTTC CASSLIAGVGNEQFF TRBD2 TRBJ2-1 TRBV27 -
TGCGCCAGCAGGGCGAGGAGCTCCTATAATTCACCCCTCCACTTT CASRARSSYNSPLHF - TRBJ1-6 TRBV10-2 -
TGTGCCAGCAGTTTAACATCCTACGAGCAGTACTTC CASSLTSYEQYF - TRBJ2-7 TRBV6-2/TRBV6-3 -
TGCGCCAGCAGCCAAGCCCCACAGGGTGCCACTGAAGCTTTCTTT CASSQAPQGATEAFF - TRBJ1-1 TRBV4-1 -
TGTGCCAGCACGGGCGGGAGGTCAAACATCGCTAGCACAGATACGCAGTATTTT CASTGGRSNIASTDTQYF TRBD2 TRBJ2-3 TRBV3-1/TRBV3-2 -
TGCGCCAGCAGCTTGGTGGCAGGCACCTACGAGCAGTACTTC CASSLVAGTYEQYF - TRBJ2-7 TRBV5-1 -
TGTGCCAGTAGAAGACAGGTATTTGGGGCCAACGTCCTGACTTTC CASRRQVFGANVLTF - TRBJ2-6 TRBV19 -
TGCGCCAGCAGCCCGGGACTGAGCTCCTACGAGCAGTACTTT CASSPGLSSYEQYF - TRBJ2-7 TRBV5-1 -
TGTGCCAGCAGTGAAACTGGGGGGGAAAAACTGTTTTTT CASSETGGEKLFF - TRBJ1-4 TRBV2 -
TGTGCCAGCAGCTTCGGACTGACAGGGACCGGGGAGCTGTTTTTT CASSFGLTGTGELFF TRBD1 TRBJ2-2 TRBV7-2 -
TGTGCCACCAGTGACGGGGGGGTTAACTATGGCTACACCTTC CATSDGGVNYGYTF - TRBJ1-2 TRBV24-1 once
TGTGCCAGTAGTTGGAGGGGCCGGGATGAGCAGTTCTTC CASSWRGRDEQFF - TRBJ2-1 TRBV19 -
TGTGCCAGTAGTAGGAGTCCGGGACAGGGTATAGCTTTCTTT CASSRSPGQGIAFF TRBD1 TRBJ1-1 TRBV19 -
TGTGCCAGCAGCCAAATAGGGGGGAACACTGAAGCTTTCTTT CASSQIGGNTEAFF - TRBJ1-1 TRBV3-1/TRBV3-2 once
TGTGCCAGCAGCCAGGACGTTGTGGGGCGAGCCTATGGCTACACCTTC CASSQDVVGRAYGYTF - TRBJ1-2 TRBV2 -
TGTGCCAGCAGTTCAGACAGGGGGTCTAATGAAAAACTGTTTTTT CASSSDRGSNEKLFF TRBD1 TRBJ1-4 TRBV2 -
TGCGCCAGCAGCTTGGCTATTCTCCAGGGGAAAAACAATGAGCAGTTCTTC CASSLAILQGKNNEQFF - TRBJ2-1 TRBV5-1 -